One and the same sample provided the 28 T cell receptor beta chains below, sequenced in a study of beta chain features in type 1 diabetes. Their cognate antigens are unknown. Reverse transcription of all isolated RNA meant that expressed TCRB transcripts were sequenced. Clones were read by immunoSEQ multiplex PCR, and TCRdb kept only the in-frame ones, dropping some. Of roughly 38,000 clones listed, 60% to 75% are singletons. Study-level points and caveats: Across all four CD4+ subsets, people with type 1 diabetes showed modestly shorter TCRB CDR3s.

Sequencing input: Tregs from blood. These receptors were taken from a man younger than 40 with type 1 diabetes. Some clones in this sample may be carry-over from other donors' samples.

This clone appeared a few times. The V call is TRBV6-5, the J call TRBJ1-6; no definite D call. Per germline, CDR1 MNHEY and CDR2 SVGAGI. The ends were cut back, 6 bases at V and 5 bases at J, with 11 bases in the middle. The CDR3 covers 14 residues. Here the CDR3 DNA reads TGTGCCAGCAGCGGAGGAGTTCATAATTCACCCCTCCACTTT. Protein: CASSGGVHNSPLHF.

In nucleotides, the CDR3 is TGTGCCAGCAGTCCCCCGGGCAGGGTCAACGAGCAGTACTTC. This translates into CASSPPGRVNEQYF. This rearrangement joins TRBV28 to TRBJ2-7; D is perhaps TRBD1 (5 bases). V gave up 5 bases and J gave up 5 bases, with 16 bases separating them. CDR3 length: 14 residues. The germline gives CDR1 MDHEN, CDR2 SYDVKM. The full variable domain, completed using reference TRBV28 and TRBJ2-7, is DVKVTQSSRYLVKRTGEKVFLECVQDMDHENMFWYRQDPGLGLRLIYFSYDVKMKEKGDIPEGYSVSREKKERFSLILESASTNQTSMYLCASSPPGRVNEQYFGPGTRLTVT.

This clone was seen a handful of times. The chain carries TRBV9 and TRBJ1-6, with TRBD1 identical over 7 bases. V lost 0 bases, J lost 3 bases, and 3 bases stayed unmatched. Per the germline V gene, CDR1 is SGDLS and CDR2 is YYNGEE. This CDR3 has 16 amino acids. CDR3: CASSVGGTDYNSPLHF. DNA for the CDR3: TGTGCCAGCAGCGTAGGAGGGACAGACTATAATTCACCCCTCCACTTT.

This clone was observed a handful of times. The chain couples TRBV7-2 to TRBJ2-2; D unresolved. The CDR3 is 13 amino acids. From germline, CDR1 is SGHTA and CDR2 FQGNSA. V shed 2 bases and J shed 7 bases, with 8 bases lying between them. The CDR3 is CASSLRGNGELFF. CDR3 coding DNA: TGTGCCAGCAGCTTAAGAGGAAACGGGGAGCTGTTTTTT.

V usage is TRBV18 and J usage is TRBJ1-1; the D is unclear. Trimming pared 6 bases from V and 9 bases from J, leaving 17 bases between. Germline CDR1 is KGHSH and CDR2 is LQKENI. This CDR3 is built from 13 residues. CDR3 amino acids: CASSPGKDRKAFF. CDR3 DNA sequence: TGTGCCAGCTCTCCCGGGAAGGACCGAAAAGCTTTCTTT. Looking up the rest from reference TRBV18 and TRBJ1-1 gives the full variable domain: NAGVMQNPRHLVRRRGQEARLRCSPMKGHSHVYWYRQLPEEGLKFMVYLQKENIIDESGMPKERFSAEFPKEGPSILRIQQVVRGDSAAYFCASSPGKDRKAFFGQGTRLTVV.

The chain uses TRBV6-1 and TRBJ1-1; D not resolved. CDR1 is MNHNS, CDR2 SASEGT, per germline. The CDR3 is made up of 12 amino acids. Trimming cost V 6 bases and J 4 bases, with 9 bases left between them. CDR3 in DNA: TGTGCCAGCAGGGGAGGGCGCACTGAAGCTTTCTTT. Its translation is CASRGGRTEAFF.

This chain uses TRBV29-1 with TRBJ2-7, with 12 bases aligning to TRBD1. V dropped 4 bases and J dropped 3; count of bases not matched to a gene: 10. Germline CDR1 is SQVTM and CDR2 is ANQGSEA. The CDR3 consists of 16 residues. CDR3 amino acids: CSVVIWDRGLLYEQYF. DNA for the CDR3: TGCAGCGTTGTTATCTGGGACAGGGGGCTACTCTACGAGCAGTACTTC.

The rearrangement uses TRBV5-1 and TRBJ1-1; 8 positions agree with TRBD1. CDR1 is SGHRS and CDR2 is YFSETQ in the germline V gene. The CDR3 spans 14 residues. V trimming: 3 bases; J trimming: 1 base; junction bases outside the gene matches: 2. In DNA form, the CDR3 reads TGCGCCAGCAGCTGGGACAGGAGGAACACTGAAGCTTTCTTT. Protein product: CASSWDRRNTEAFF.

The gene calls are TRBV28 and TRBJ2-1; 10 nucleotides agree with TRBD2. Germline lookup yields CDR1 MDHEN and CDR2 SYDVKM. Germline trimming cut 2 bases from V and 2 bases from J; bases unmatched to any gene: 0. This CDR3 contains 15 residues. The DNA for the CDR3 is TGTGCCAGCAGTTTAACTAGCGGGGCCTACAATGAGCAGTTCTTC. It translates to CASSLTSGAYNEQFF.

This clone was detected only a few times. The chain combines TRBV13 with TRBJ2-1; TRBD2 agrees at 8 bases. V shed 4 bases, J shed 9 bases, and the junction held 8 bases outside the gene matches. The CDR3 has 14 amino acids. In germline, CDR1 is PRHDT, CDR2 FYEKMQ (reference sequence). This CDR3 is CASSSGGAQSEQFF. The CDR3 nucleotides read TGTGCCAGCAGCTCGGGGGGGGCGCAAAGTGAGCAGTTCTTC.

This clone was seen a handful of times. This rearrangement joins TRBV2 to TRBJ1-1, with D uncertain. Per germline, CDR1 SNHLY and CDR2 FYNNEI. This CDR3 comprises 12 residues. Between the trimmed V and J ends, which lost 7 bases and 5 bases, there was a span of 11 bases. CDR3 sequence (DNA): TGTGCCAGCACCCCCCCAGGTACTGAAGCTTTCTTT. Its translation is CASTPPGTEAFF. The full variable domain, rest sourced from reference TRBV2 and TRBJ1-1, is EPEVTQTPSHQVTQMGQEVILRCVPISNHLYFYWYRQILGQKVEFLVSFYNNEISEKSEIFDDQFSVERPDGSNFTLKIRSTKLEDSAMYFCASTPPGTEAFFGQGTRLTVV.

As DNA, the CDR3 is TGTGCCAGCAGCTGGGACAGGGGGAGGCTTGGCTACACCTTC. Its protein product is CASSWDRGRLGYTF. J is TRBJ1-2 and V is TRBV5-4; 11 positions agree with TRBD1. The CDR3 covers 14 residues. The V and J ends lost 3 bases and 7 bases, in that order; junction bases with no gene match: 5. The germline V gene has CDR1 SGHNT and CDR2 YYREEE (reference sequence). The whole variable domain, filled in from reference TRBV5-4 and TRBJ1-2, reads ETGVTQSPTHLIKTRGQQVTLRCSSQSGHNTVSWYQQALGQGPQFIFQYYREEENGRGNFPPRFSGLQFPNYSSELNVNALELDDSALYLCASSWDRGRLGYTFGSGTRLTVV.

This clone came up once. In DNA, the CDR3 is TGTGCCATTACAGGGATTCGTGGCTACACCTTC. Amino acid sequence: CAITGIRGYTF. The rearrangement uses TRBV2 and TRBJ1-2; D possibly corresponds to TRBD1 (6 bases). In germline, CDR1 is SNHLY, CDR2 FYNNEI. CDR3 size: 11 residues. The ends were cut back, 10 bases at V and 7 bases at J, with 13 bases in the middle. Filled out from reference TRBV2 and TRBJ1-2, the complete variable domain reads EPEVTQTPSHQVTQMGQEVILRCVPISNHLYFYWYRQILGQKVEFLVSFYNNEISEKSEIFDDQFSVERPDGSNFTLKIRSTKLEDSAMYFCAITGIRGYTFGSGTRLTVV.

In nucleotides, the CDR3 is TGTGCCAGCAGTGAAGGACAGTCATACGAGCAGTACTTC. Its translation is CASSEGQSYEQYF. The chain has TRBV25-1 and TRBJ2-7; tentative D call: TRBD1 (6 bases). This CDR3 comprises 13 residues. Germline V CDR1 and CDR2: MGHDK, SYGVNS. Trimming shortened V by 2 bases and J by 4 bases, and 9 bases separated the two germline ends.

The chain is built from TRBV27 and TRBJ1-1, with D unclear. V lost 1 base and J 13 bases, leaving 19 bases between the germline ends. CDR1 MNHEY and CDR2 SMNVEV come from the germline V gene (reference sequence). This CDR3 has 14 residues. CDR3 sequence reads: CASSLLASHPKLFF. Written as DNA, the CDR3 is TGTGCCAGCAGTTTATTGGCTAGTCACCCGAAGCTTTTCTTT.

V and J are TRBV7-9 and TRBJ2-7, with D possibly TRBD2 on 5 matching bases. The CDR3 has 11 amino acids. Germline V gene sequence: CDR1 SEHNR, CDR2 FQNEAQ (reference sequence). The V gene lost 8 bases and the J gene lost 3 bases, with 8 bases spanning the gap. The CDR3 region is CASAGLYEQYF. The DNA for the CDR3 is TGTGCCAGCGCCGGACTCTACGAGCAGTACTTC.

CDR3 sequence: CASSSDRGSKDGYTF. CDR3 nucleotide sequence: TGTGCCAGCAGCTCTGACAGGGGAAGTAAGGATGGCTACACCTTC. The gene calls are TRBV7-9 and TRBJ1-2; 8 bases fit TRBD1. Germline V gene lookup returns CDR1 SEHNR and CDR2 FQNEAQ (reference sequence). V lost 4 bases and J lost 6; bases outside the gene matches: 10. CDR3 length: 15 residues.

The CDR3 DNA reads as TGTGCCAGCAGATCAATCGGGGGAGGTTCCTACAATGAGCAGTTCTTC. Residues: CASRSIGGGSYNEQFF. The chain employs TRBV7-2 and TRBJ2-1; tentatively, D is TRBD2 (6 bases). Per the germline V gene, CDR1 is SGHTA and CDR2 is FQGNSA. Trimming took 6 bases from V and 1 from J, leaving 16 bases between them. This CDR3 spans 16 amino acids.

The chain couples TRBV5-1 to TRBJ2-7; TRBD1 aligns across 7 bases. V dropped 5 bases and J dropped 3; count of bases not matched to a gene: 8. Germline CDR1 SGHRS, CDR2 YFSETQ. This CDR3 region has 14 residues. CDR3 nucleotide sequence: TGCGCCAGCAGATCCTACGGGACAGTCTACGAGCAGTACTTC. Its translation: CASRSYGTVYEQYF.

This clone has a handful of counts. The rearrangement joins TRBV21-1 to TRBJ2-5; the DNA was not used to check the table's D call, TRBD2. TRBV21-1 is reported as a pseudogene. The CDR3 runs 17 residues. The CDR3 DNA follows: TGTGCCAGCAGCAAAGGAGGGGGAGCGGGGCCCCAAGAGACCCAGTACTTC. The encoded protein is CASSKGGGAGPQETQYF.

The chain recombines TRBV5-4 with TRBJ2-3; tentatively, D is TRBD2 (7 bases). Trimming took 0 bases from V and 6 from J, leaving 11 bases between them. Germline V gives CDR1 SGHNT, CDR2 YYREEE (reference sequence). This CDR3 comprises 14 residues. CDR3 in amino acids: CASSLVGGADTQYF. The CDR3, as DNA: TGTGCCAGCAGCTTGGTGGGGGGGGCGGATACGCAGTATTTT.

In DNA form, the CDR3 reads TGTGCCAGCAGCTCCACAGGGGGCCTTTACACTGAAGCTTTCTTT. It codes for CASSSTGGLYTEAFF. The rearrangement joins TRBV7-3 to TRBJ1-1, with 9 positions matching TRBD1. V gave up 4 bases and J gave up 3 bases; unmatched junction bases: 6. This CDR3 spans 15 amino acids. Germline CDR1 reads SGHTA; CDR2 reads FQGTGA.

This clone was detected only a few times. In DNA, the CDR3 is TGCAGCGCAAATCCTCTAGCGCGCATCCATGAGCAGTTCTTC. This sequence encodes CSANPLARIHEQFF. This rearrangement joins TRBV29-1 to TRBJ2-1, with D possibly TRBD2 on 6 matching bases. The CDR3 extends over 14 amino acids. CDR1 SQVTM and CDR2 ANQGSEA come from the germline V gene. Trimming took 7 bases from V and 8 from J, leaving 21 bases between them.

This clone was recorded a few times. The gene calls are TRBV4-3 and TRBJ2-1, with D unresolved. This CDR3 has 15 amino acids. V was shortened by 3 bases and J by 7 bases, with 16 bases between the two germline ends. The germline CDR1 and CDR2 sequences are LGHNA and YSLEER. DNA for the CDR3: TGCGCCAGCAGCCAGCAGACTGGATCGGCTAATGAGCAGTTCTTC. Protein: CASSQQTGSANEQFF.

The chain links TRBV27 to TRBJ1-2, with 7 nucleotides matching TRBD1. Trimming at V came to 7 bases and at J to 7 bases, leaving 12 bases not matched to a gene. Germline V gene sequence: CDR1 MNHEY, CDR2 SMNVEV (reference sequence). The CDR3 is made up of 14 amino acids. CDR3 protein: CASTTGATGTGYTF. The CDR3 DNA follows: TGTGCCAGCACTACAGGGGCGACAGGAACTGGCTACACCTTC.

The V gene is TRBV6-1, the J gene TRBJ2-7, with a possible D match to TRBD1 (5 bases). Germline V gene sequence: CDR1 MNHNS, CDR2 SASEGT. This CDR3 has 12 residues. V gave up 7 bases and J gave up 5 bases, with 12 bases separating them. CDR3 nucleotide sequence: TGTGCCAGCAAAGGGGTAGTACACGAGCAGTACTTC. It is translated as CASKGVVHEQYF.

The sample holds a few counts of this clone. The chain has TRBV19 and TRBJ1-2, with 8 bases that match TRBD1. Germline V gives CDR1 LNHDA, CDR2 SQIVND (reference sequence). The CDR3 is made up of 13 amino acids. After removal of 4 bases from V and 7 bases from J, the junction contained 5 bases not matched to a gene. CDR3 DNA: TGTGCCAGTAGTACAGGGGGCTGGAGTGGCTACACCTTC. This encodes CASSTGGWSGYTF.

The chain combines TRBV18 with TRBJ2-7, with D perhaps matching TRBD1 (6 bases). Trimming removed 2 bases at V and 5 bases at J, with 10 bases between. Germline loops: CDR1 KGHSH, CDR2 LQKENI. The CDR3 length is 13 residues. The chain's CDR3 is CASSPRTVHEQYF. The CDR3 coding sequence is TGTGCCAGCTCACCAAGGACAGTCCACGAGCAGTACTTC. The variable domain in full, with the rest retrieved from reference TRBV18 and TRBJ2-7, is NAGVMQNPRHLVRRRGQEARLRCSPMKGHSHVYWYRQLPEEGLKFMVYLQKENIIDESGMPKERFSAEFPKEGPSILRIQQVVRGDSAAYFCASSPRTVHEQYFGPGTRLTVT.